This T cell receptor beta chain stems from a study of blood T cell repertoires in COVID-19. Study-wide context: Acute and convalescent COVID-19 samples came from the United States, Italy and Spain.

Authors' processing steps: It was from reference gene primer amplification that nucleated cell counts were estimated. Generated by immunoSEQ multiplex PCR, the TCRdb table keeps only in-frame clones and is missing some. That table furnishes V, J and clone size, whereas the DNA furnished D and trimming. The sample holds 200,000 to 250,000 clones; approximately 80% are singletons and the top ten take roughly 7.4%. V was shortened by 5 bases and J by 0 bases, with 23 bases between the two germline ends. The CDR3 is 19 amino acids. This clone came up once. The chain couples TRBV23-1 to TRBJ2-4, with a tentative D call TRBD2 (6 bases). TRBV23-1 is marked as an open reading frame, function uncertain. Specimen: peripheral blood. The sequence derives from a woman aged 50 to 60 with acute or convalescent COVID-19. The CDR3 reads CASSNEEGGSRLAKNIQYF. The CDR3 DNA is TGCGCCAGCAGTAACGAGGAGGGCGGGTCCCGATTAGCCAAAAACATTCAGTACTTC.